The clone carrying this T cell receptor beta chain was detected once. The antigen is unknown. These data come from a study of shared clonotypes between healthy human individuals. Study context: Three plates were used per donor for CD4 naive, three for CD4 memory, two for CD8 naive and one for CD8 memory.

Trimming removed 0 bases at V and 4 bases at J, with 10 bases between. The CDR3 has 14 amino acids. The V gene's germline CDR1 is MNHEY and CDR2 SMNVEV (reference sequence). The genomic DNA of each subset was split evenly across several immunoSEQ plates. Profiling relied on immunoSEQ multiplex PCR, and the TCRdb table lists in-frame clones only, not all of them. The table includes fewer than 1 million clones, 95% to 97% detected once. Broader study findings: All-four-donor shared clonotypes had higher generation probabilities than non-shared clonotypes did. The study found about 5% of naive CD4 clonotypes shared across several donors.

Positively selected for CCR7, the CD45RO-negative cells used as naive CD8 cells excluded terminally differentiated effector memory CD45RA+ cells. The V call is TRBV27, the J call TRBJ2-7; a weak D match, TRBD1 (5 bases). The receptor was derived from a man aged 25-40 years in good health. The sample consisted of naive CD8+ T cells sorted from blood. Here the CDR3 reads CASSLSPQGYEQYF. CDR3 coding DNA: TGTGCCAGCAGTTTATCGCCCCAGGGTTACGAGCAGTACTTC.